This TCR beta chain was sequenced in a study of shared clonotypes between healthy human individuals. Study details: Per donor, CD8 memory used one plate, CD8 naive used two, CD4 memory used three and CD4 naive used three.

Broader study findings: In a handful of donors, around 5% of naive CD4 clonotypes appeared in common. The study sampled only blood, and tissue repertoires likely differ.

Using immunoSEQ multiplex PCR, the repertoire was profiled, and TCRdb retains in-frame clones only, with some absent. The repertoire includes 2,500,000 or so clones, roughly 93% of them detected once, and about 0.38% sits in the top ten. Worth noting for this clone: Its antigen is unidentified.

A CD45RA-negative memory subset and a CD45RA+ naive subset were separated from the CD4+ cells. The sequencing input was naive CD4+ T cells from PBMCs. Subset specified: CD45RA+ positively selected. The origin of this receptor is a man aged 18 to 35 in good health. Some clones in this sample may be carry-over from other donors' samples.

Here the CDR3 DNA reads TGTGCCATCAGGAGGGGACAGGGGGCCGGGGAGCTGTTTTTT. The encoded protein is CAIRRGQGAGELFF. J is TRBJ2-2 and V is TRBV10-3; 11 nucleotides agree with TRBD1. Germline CDR1 ENHRY, CDR2 SYGVKD. V lost 6 bases to trimming and J lost 6 bases; unmatched junction nucleotides: 3. CDR3 size: 14 residues.